This is a list of T cell receptor beta chains from one sample in a study of a mutant IDH1 vaccine in newly diagnosed glioma. These TCRs are of unknown antigen specificity. Assay: immunoSEQ multiplex PCR; the TCRdb copy retains only in-frame clones and omits some. The repertoire includes some 29,000 clones, 79% of them detected once, and approximately 8.5% sits in the top ten. The source was PBMCs, collected from a glioma patient whose treatment included an IDH1 peptide vaccine. Receptors originate from a woman between 25 and 40 years old with glioma. Some clones in this sample may be carry-over from other donors' samples. CDR3s include the opening cysteine and the closing phenylalanine or tryptophan. The order of the fields is CDR3 DNA, CDR3 protein, clone size, V gene, D gene, J gene, CDR3 length. A D gene is named only where the DNA matches it firmly. The listing skips clone size in some rows; elsewhere it reads once, few, many or a size class.

cdr3_nt: TGCGCCAGCAGCGGGGCCGCACAAGATACGCAGTATTTT; cdr3_aa: CASSGAAQDTQYF; clone_size: .; v_call: TRBV5-1; d_call: .; j_call: TRBJ2-3; cdr3_length: 13
cdr3_nt: TGTGCCAGTAGTGTTGGTGAGTCCCCGAATGAAAAACTGTTTTTT; cdr3_aa: CASSVGESPNEKLFF; clone_size: .; v_call: TRBV19; d_call: .; j_call: TRBJ1-4; cdr3_length: 15
cdr3_nt: TGTGCCAGCAGTGCGCAGGGTAAGCCTGAAGCTTTCTTT; cdr3_aa: CASSAQGKPEAFF; clone_size: .; v_call: TRBV6-1; d_call: .; j_call: TRBJ1-1; cdr3_length: 13
cdr3_nt: TGTGCCAGTAGTGACAGTAGGATAACTGAAGCTTTCTTT; cdr3_aa: CASSDSRITEAFF; clone_size: .; v_call: TRBV19; d_call: .; j_call: TRBJ1-1; cdr3_length: 13
cdr3_nt: TGTGCCAGCAGTTATGAACAGGGTAGGATCGCCTACGAGCAGTACTTC; cdr3_aa: CASSYEQGRIAYEQYF; clone_size: .; v_call: TRBV6-5; d_call: .; j_call: TRBJ2-7; cdr3_length: 16
cdr3_nt: TGTGCCAGCAGCCTATGGGGAGCTCGAAAGACCTATGGCTACACCTTC; cdr3_aa: CASSLWGARKTYGYTF; clone_size: .; v_call: TRBV7-4; d_call: .; j_call: TRBJ1-2; cdr3_length: 16
cdr3_nt: TGTGCCAGCAGCCAAGGAGGGAACACTGAAGCTTTCTTT; cdr3_aa: CASSQGGNTEAFF; clone_size: once; v_call: TRBV4-2; d_call: .; j_call: TRBJ1-1; cdr3_length: 13
cdr3_nt: TGTGCCAGCAGAGCGGGGGCGGAGGAGCAGTTCTTC; cdr3_aa: CASRAGAEEQFF; clone_size: .; v_call: TRBV27; d_call: TRBD2; j_call: TRBJ2-1; cdr3_length: 12
cdr3_nt: TGTGCCAGCCGCTCCTACAATGAGCAGTTCTTC; cdr3_aa: CASRSYNEQFF; clone_size: .; v_call: TRBV2; d_call: .; j_call: TRBJ2-1; cdr3_length: 11
cdr3_nt: TGTGCCCGGGGGGGTACATCTGGGGCCAACGTCCTGACTTTC; cdr3_aa: CARGGTSGANVLTF; clone_size: .; v_call: TRBV30; d_call: TRBD2; j_call: TRBJ2-6; cdr3_length: 14
cdr3_nt: TGTGCCTGGGCAAGGGCTAGCGGGAGGGCCAAGTCCTACAATGAGCAGTTCTTC; cdr3_aa: CAWARASGRAKSYNEQFF; clone_size: .; v_call: TRBV30; d_call: TRBD2; j_call: TRBJ2-1; cdr3_length: 18
cdr3_nt: TGTGCCAGCAGTAGGGGGCAGGGGGTGGGGGCTTTCTTT; cdr3_aa: CASSRGQGVGAFF; clone_size: few; v_call: TRBV6-6; d_call: TRBD1; j_call: TRBJ1-1; cdr3_length: 13
cdr3_nt: TGTGCCAGCAGGTCTCCGGGACAGGGGAACAATGAGCAGTTCTTC; cdr3_aa: CASRSPGQGNNEQFF; clone_size: .; v_call: TRBV27; d_call: TRBD1; j_call: TRBJ2-1; cdr3_length: 15
cdr3_nt: TGTGCCACCGGGACTAGCGGGATTTCAGGCAATGAGCAGTTCTTC; cdr3_aa: CATGTSGISGNEQFF; clone_size: .; v_call: TRBV10-3; d_call: TRBD2; j_call: TRBJ2-1; cdr3_length: 15
cdr3_nt: TGCAGCGTCGATGCGGGGAACACTGAAGCTTTCTTT; cdr3_aa: CSVDAGNTEAFF; clone_size: .; v_call: TRBV29-1; d_call: .; j_call: TRBJ1-1; cdr3_length: 12
cdr3_nt: TGTGCCAGTAGTATGGTAAGCGGCCAAGAGACCCAGTACTTC; cdr3_aa: CASSMVSGQETQYF; clone_size: .; v_call: TRBV19; d_call: .; j_call: TRBJ2-5; cdr3_length: 14
cdr3_nt: TGTGCCAGCTCGGGTTTGTCTTTGACCTATGGCTACACCTTC; cdr3_aa: CASSGLSLTYGYTF; clone_size: .; v_call: TRBV18; d_call: .; j_call: TRBJ1-2; cdr3_length: 14
cdr3_nt: TGTGCCTGGAGGGGCAGTTCGGATACGCAGTATTTT; cdr3_aa: CAWRGSSDTQYF; clone_size: .; v_call: TRBV30; d_call: .; j_call: TRBJ2-3; cdr3_length: 12
cdr3_nt: TGTGCCATTTGGAGCGGGAGGGCCAACGATACGCAGTATTTT; cdr3_aa: CAIWSGRANDTQYF; clone_size: once; v_call: TRBV10-3; d_call: TRBD2; j_call: TRBJ2-3; cdr3_length: 14
cdr3_nt: TGTGCCAGCTCACCACAGGGTGCTCAGCCCCAGCATTTT; cdr3_aa: CASSPQGAQPQHF; clone_size: .; v_call: TRBV18; d_call: .; j_call: TRBJ1-5; cdr3_length: 13
cdr3_nt: TGTGCCAGCAGTGAACGACGTGGGGGGAATGGCTACACCTTC; cdr3_aa: CASSERRGGNGYTF; clone_size: .; v_call: TRBV6-1; d_call: .; j_call: TRBJ1-2; cdr3_length: 14
cdr3_nt: TGTGCCAGCTCACCACTGGCACTTTCGGACACTGAAGCTTTCTTT; cdr3_aa: CASSPLALSDTEAFF; clone_size: once; v_call: TRBV18; d_call: .; j_call: TRBJ1-1; cdr3_length: 15
cdr3_nt: TGTGCCAGCAGTTTGAACAGGGTAAATCAGCCCCAGCATTTT; cdr3_aa: CASSLNRVNQPQHF; clone_size: .; v_call: TRBV2; d_call: .; j_call: TRBJ1-5; cdr3_length: 14
cdr3_nt: TGTGCCAGCAGCTCTCTGGACTCTGGGGCCAACGTCCTGACTTTC; cdr3_aa: CASSSLDSGANVLTF; clone_size: .; v_call: TRBV7-6; d_call: .; j_call: TRBJ2-6; cdr3_length: 15
cdr3_nt: TGCGCCAGCAGCCAAGCAGAGAGCTCCTACGAGCAGTACTTC; cdr3_aa: CASSQAESSYEQYF; clone_size: .; v_call: TRBV4-1; d_call: .; j_call: TRBJ2-7; cdr3_length: 14
cdr3_nt: TGCAGCGTTGTATACAGGGGTGGTGAAAAACTGTTTTTT; cdr3_aa: CSVVYRGGEKLFF; clone_size: few; v_call: TRBV29-1; d_call: TRBD1; j_call: TRBJ1-4; cdr3_length: 13
cdr3_nt: TGCGCCAGCAGCCAAGATCTCCGGTACGAGCAGTACTTC; cdr3_aa: CASSQDLRYEQYF; clone_size: .; v_call: TRBV4-1; d_call: .; j_call: TRBJ2-7; cdr3_length: 13
cdr3_nt: TGTGCCAGTAGTATAGGGCCGGGAGGGGGCTACAATGAGCAGTTCTTC; cdr3_aa: CASSIGPGGGYNEQFF; clone_size: few; v_call: TRBV19; d_call: TRBD2; j_call: TRBJ2-1; cdr3_length: 16
cdr3_nt: TGTGCCAGCAGTTACTCAAAGGCAGGGTACGAGCAGTACTTC; cdr3_aa: CASSYSKAGYEQYF; clone_size: .; v_call: TRBV6-5; d_call: .; j_call: TRBJ2-7; cdr3_length: 14
cdr3_nt: TGTGCCAGCAGTTACTCGAGGGGGGAGAATGAAAAACTGTTTTTT; cdr3_aa: CASSYSRGENEKLFF; clone_size: .; v_call: TRBV6-5; d_call: .; j_call: TRBJ1-4; cdr3_length: 15
cdr3_nt: TGTGCCAGAAGCTTCTCGGGACAGCGCAACTATGGCTACACCTTC; cdr3_aa: CARSFSGQRNYGYTF; clone_size: .; v_call: TRBV5-3; d_call: TRBD1; j_call: TRBJ1-2; cdr3_length: 15
cdr3_nt: TGTGCCAGTAGTATAGATCGCAGGGATGGCTACACCTTC; cdr3_aa: CASSIDRRDGYTF; clone_size: .; v_call: TRBV19; d_call: .; j_call: TRBJ1-2; cdr3_length: 13
cdr3_nt: TGTGCCAGCGGCAGACAGGGGGTCGCCGGGGAGCTGTTTTTT; cdr3_aa: CASGRQGVAGELFF; clone_size: few; v_call: TRBV27; d_call: TRBD1; j_call: TRBJ2-2; cdr3_length: 14
cdr3_nt: TGTGCCAGCACGGGAAGCAGGAACACTGAAGCTTTCTTT; cdr3_aa: CASTGSRNTEAFF; clone_size: .; v_call: TRBV28; d_call: .; j_call: TRBJ1-1; cdr3_length: 13
cdr3_nt: TGTGCCAGCACCTATCTTAGCAATCAGCCCCAGCATTTT; cdr3_aa: CASTYLSNQPQHF; clone_size: .; v_call: TRBV2; d_call: .; j_call: TRBJ1-5; cdr3_length: 13
cdr3_nt: TGCAGCGCCGACAGGGGGCCAAGTGAGCAGTTCTTC; cdr3_aa: CSADRGPSEQFF; clone_size: .; v_call: TRBV29-1; d_call: TRBD1; j_call: TRBJ2-1; cdr3_length: 12
cdr3_nt: TGTGCCAGTAGAATGACTTCAGGCTCCTACAATGAGCAGTTCTTC; cdr3_aa: CASRMTSGSYNEQFF; clone_size: .; v_call: TRBV19; d_call: .; j_call: TRBJ2-1; cdr3_length: 15
cdr3_nt: TGTGCCAGCAGCCGAGACGTGTTAGAGCCCCAGCATTTT; cdr3_aa: CASSRDVLEPQHF; clone_size: .; v_call: TRBV7-2; d_call: .; j_call: TRBJ1-5; cdr3_length: 13
cdr3_nt: TGTGCCAGTAGTACTCCGGGGCCCCAGCATTTT; cdr3_aa: CASSTPGPQHF; clone_size: .; v_call: TRBV19; d_call: .; j_call: TRBJ1-5; cdr3_length: 11
cdr3_nt: TGTGCCAGCAGTCCCAAACAGGTTTATGGCTACACCTTC; cdr3_aa: CASSPKQVYGYTF; clone_size: .; v_call: TRBV6-5; d_call: .; j_call: TRBJ1-2; cdr3_length: 13
cdr3_nt: TGCGCCAGCAGCCAAGAACTGGAGCTAGCGGGAGAAGAGACCCAGTACTTC; cdr3_aa: CASSQELELAGEETQYF; clone_size: .; v_call: TRBV4-1; d_call: TRBD2; j_call: TRBJ2-5; cdr3_length: 17
cdr3_nt: TGTGCCAGCAGCCTAGCGGGAGGCCTTTTCGTCGAGCAGTTCTTC; cdr3_aa: CASSLAGGLFVEQFF; clone_size: .; v_call: TRBV27; d_call: TRBD2; j_call: TRBJ2-1; cdr3_length: 15
cdr3_nt: TGTGCCTGGAGTGCAACCGATCAAAAGGGGCCCGCCGAAAAACTGTTTTTT; cdr3_aa: CAWSATDQKGPAEKLFF; clone_size: once; v_call: TRBV30; d_call: .; j_call: TRBJ1-4; cdr3_length: 17
cdr3_nt: TGTGCCAGCAGCTTGGAGGGGGGGGACGAAAAACTGTTTTTT; cdr3_aa: CASSLEGGDEKLFF; clone_size: .; v_call: TRBV5-4; d_call: .; j_call: TRBJ1-4; cdr3_length: 14
cdr3_nt: TGTGCCAGCAGCGGAGTAGCGGGGAGCTTCGGGAACACCGGGGAGCTGTTTTTT; cdr3_aa: CASSGVAGSFGNTGELFF; clone_size: once; v_call: TRBV11-2; d_call: TRBD2; j_call: TRBJ2-2; cdr3_length: 18
cdr3_nt: TGTGCCAGCAGCCCCGGGACAGTCGGTAAAAAACTGTTTTTT; cdr3_aa: CASSPGTVGKKLFF; clone_size: .; v_call: TRBV7-9; d_call: TRBD1; j_call: TRBJ1-4; cdr3_length: 14
cdr3_nt: TGTGCCAGCAGCCCTAGCAGGGGTAATGAGCAGTTCTTC; cdr3_aa: CASSPSRGNEQFF; clone_size: .; v_call: TRBV6-6; d_call: .; j_call: TRBJ2-1; cdr3_length: 13
cdr3_nt: TGTGCCAGCAGTGAATATGGAGCGGGACGTACAGATACGCAGTATTTT; cdr3_aa: CASSEYGAGRTDTQYF; clone_size: once; v_call: TRBV25-1; d_call: TRBD2; j_call: TRBJ2-3; cdr3_length: 16